Shown below are 9 T cell receptor beta chains from a single sample sequenced in a study of cytomegalovirus exposure and HLA in healthy donors. Vbeta (60) and Jbeta (13) primers were used in the PCR. Sequenced by immunoSEQ multiplex PCR; TCRdb stores in-frame clones only, minus some. This table has about 99,000 clones, around four fifths appearing once. The sequencing input was PBMCs. Receptors originate from a woman between 40 and 55 years old in good health and CMV-seronegative.

The chain has TRBV28 and TRBJ1-1, with 10 bases fitting TRBD1. The germline CDR1 and CDR2 sequences are MDHEN and SYDVKM. The CDR3 totals 12 residues. V gave up 2 bases and J gave up 11 bases; unmatched junction bases: 2. DNA for the CDR3: TGTGCCAGCAGTTTAAGGGACAGGGGTGCTTTCTTT. Its protein product is CASSLRDRGAFF.

CDR3 coding DNA: TGTGCCAGCACCCTGGGACAGGGGACCTACAATGAGCAGTTCTTC. Translation gives CASTLGQGTYNEQFF. The V gene is TRBV7-9, the J gene TRBJ2-1; 10 nucleotides line up with TRBD1. Losses at the gene ends were 7 bases for V and 2 bases for J; bases not matched to a gene: 5. This CDR3 is built from 15 residues. Germline-derived CDR1 and CDR2 are SEHNR and FQNEAQ (reference sequence).

This chain connects TRBV6-1 to TRBJ1-2, with 9 bases identical to TRBD1. The germline V gene has CDR1 MNHNS and CDR2 SASEGT. The ends lost 8 bases at V and 8 bases at J; junction bases unmatched: 15. This CDR3 comprises 15 residues. The CDR3 loop reads CASPLSPGQGTGYTF. The DNA for the CDR3 is TGTGCCAGCCCGCTCAGTCCGGGACAGGGTACCGGCTACACCTTC.

V usage is TRBV10-1 and J usage is TRBJ2-1; TRBD1 aligns across 8 bases. This CDR3 has 18 amino acids. Germline V gene lookup returns CDR1 WNHNN and CDR2 SYGVQD (reference sequence). J was trimmed by 7 bases and V by 2 bases; bases with no gene match: 16. In DNA, the CDR3 is TGCGCCAGCAGTGAGGTACGGGGCCGGACAGGGCATTGGAATGAGCAGTTCTTC. This codes for CASSEVRGRTGHWNEQFF.

The gene calls are TRBV27 and TRBJ2-2, with a tentative D call TRBD1 (5 bases). The germline V gene has CDR1 MNHEY and CDR2 SMNVEV (reference sequence). The CDR3 loop spans 15 amino acids. V was pared by 3 bases and J by 1 base, with 9 bases between. CDR3 in DNA: TGTGCCAGCAGTTTGACAGCTCAGAACACCGGGGAGCTGTTTTTT. Its translation is CASSLTAQNTGELFF.

This rearrangement joins TRBV6-1 to TRBJ2-1; 8 bases agree with TRBD1. The CDR3 spans 13 residues. Germline V gene sequence: CDR1 MNHNS, CDR2 SASEGT. With 7 bases clipped from V and 14 bases from J, the junction kept 13 bases outside the gene matches. This chain's CDR3 is CASNLPPGQEEFF. The CDR3 nucleotides are TGTGCCAGCAATCTCCCACCGGGACAGGAGGAGTTCTTC.

The genes are TRBV6-6 and TRBJ2-1; 8 bases agree with TRBD2. The germline gives CDR1 MNHNY, CDR2 SVGAGI (reference sequence). This CDR3 region has 16 residues. Trimming took 2 bases from V and 8 from J; bases not matched to a gene: 11. In DNA form, the CDR3 reads TGTGCCAGCAGTTACGGCCCCCTAGCGGGCATGGATGAGCAGTTCTTC. It encodes CASSYGPLAGMDEQFF.

Here the CDR3 reads CASSETGGTDTQYF. The CDR3 DNA reads TGTGCCAGCAGCGAGACAGGGGGCACAGATACGCAGTATTTT. This chain uses TRBV5-6 with TRBJ2-3; 8 nucleotides line up with TRBD1. This CDR3 has 14 amino acids. Germline loops: CDR1 SGHDT, CDR2 YYEEEE. V shed 4 bases, J shed 1 base, and the junction held 2 bases outside the gene matches.

This chain connects TRBV28 to TRBJ2-3; the D gene is possibly TRBD2 (6 bases). V was clipped by 2 bases and J by 5 bases, with 20 bases between them. This CDR3 has 17 amino acids. The V gene's germline CDR1 is MDHEN and CDR2 SYDVKM. Here the CDR3 DNA reads TGTGCCAGCAGTTTAGGCGGGGCTCGGTGGGATGGAGATACGCAGTATTTT. Translated, it gives CASSLGGARWDGDTQYF.